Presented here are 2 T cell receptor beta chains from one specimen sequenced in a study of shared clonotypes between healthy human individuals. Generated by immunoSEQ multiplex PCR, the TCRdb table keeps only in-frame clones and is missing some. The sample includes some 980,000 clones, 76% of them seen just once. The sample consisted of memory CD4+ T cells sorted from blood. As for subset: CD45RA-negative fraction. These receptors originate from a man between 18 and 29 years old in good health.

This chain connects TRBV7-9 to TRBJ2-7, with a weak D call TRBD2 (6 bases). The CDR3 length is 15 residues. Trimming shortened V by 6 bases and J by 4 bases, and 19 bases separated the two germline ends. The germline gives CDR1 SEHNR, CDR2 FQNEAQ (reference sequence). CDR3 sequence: CASRTTGLVGYEQYF. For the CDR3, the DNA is TGTGCCAGCAGAACAACGGGACTCGTTGGTTACGAGCAGTACTTC.

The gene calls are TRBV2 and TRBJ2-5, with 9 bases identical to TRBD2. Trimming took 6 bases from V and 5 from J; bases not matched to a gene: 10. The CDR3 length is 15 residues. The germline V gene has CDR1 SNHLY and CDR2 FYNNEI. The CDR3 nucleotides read TGTGCCAGCAGGTTGGCGGGGGGGCGACGGGAGACCCAGTACTTC. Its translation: CASRLAGGRRETQYF.